This T cell receptor (beta chain) came from a study of CD4 T cells in relation to SARS-CoV-2 and coronaviruses. Findings and limits, study-wide: Monoreactive clones expanded significantly more to SARS-CoV-2 than crossreactive clones did.

CD4 enrichment then naive enrichment separated naive from memory CD4+ cells. The repertoire was sequenced with immunoSEQ multiplex PCR; TCRdb's copy has only in-frame clones and lacks some. Of tens of thousands of clones in the sample, roughly 88% are singletons; the top ten hold around 3.3%. Turning to this clone: What it binds is not known.

Trimming stripped 6 bases from V and 2 bases from J, with 18 bases between. Germline V gene sequence: CDR1 SEHNR, CDR2 FQNEAQ (reference sequence). The CDR3 totals 16 residues. The sample was memory CD4+ T cells from PBMCs. The V call is TRBV7-9, the J call TRBJ2-3; TRBD1 is a possible D gene (6 bases). The TCR originated in an adult with COVID-19. CDR3 sequence reads: CASSHSGRGATDTQYF. The CDR3 coding sequence is TGTGCCAGCAGTCATAGTGGCAGGGGAGCCACAGATACGCAGTATTTT.